This T cell receptor (beta chain) was observed in a study of blood T cell repertoires in COVID-19. V lost 2 bases, J lost 5 bases, and 9 bases lay in between. The CDR3 is 13 residues long. CDR1 is SGHTA and CDR2 is FQGNSA in the germline V gene. Original analysis: Scientists estimated how many nucleated cells there were by amplifying reference gene primers. Measured with immunoSEQ multiplex PCR; TCRdb has only the in-frame clones, and not every one. The V and J calls and clone size were taken over from that table, and D and trimming were inferred from the DNA. The table records over 80,000 clones, more than 70% of them present only once.

This clonotype was sampled from a human donor in a cohort sampled during active COVID-19. The sequencing input was peripheral blood. The rearrangement joins TRBV7-2 to TRBJ2-5; maybe TRBD1 (5 bases). DNA for the CDR3: TGTGCCAGCAGCTTACAATGGGGCGAGACCCAGTACTTC. It codes for CASSLQWGETQYF.